This entry lists 20 T cell receptor beta chains sequenced from one sample in a study of blood T cell repertoires in COVID-19. Clones were sequenced by immunoSEQ multiplex PCR, and TCRdb holds only the in-frame ones, with some missing. The table records about 55,000 clones, roughly 90% of them present only once. The sample consisted of peripheral blood. These receptors all stem from a man aged 55-75 years with active COVID-19.

The rearrangement joins TRBV7-3 to TRBJ1-2; 7 nucleotides line up with TRBD1. J lost 1 base, V lost 5 bases, and 7 bases had no gene match. CDR3 length equals 15 residues. The germline V gene encodes CDR1 SGHTA and CDR2 FQGTGA. CDR3 residues: CASSPTSGGNYGYTF. CDR3 nucleotides: TGTGCCAGCAGCCCCACCTCAGGGGGTAACTATGGCTACACCTTC.

V and J are TRBV5-1 and TRBJ2-1, with a weak D call TRBD2 (6 bases). V lost 2 bases and J 4 bases, leaving 10 bases between the germline ends. Germline V gene lookup returns CDR1 SGHRS and CDR2 YFSETQ. This CDR3 contains 14 residues. CDR3 DNA: TGCGCCAGCAGCTTCGGCGGGAATTACAATGAGCAGTTCTTC. It is translated as CASSFGGNYNEQFF.

V is TRBV5-1 and J is TRBJ2-3; 10 bases line up with TRBD2. The CDR3 consists of 16 residues. Germline loops: CDR1 SGHRS, CDR2 YFSETQ. The V segment lost 0 bases and the J segment 6 bases; nucleotides outside the gene matches: 7. The CDR3: CASSLVKLAGTDTQYF. The CDR3 region has the DNA TGCGCCAGCAGCTTGGTGAAACTAGCGGGGACCGATACGCAGTATTTT.

The chain carries TRBV5-1 and TRBJ2-3; 11 nucleotides align to TRBD2. The CDR3 sequence is 16 residues long. V was clipped by 4 bases and J by 1 base; unmatched bases: 5. Germline-derived CDR1 and CDR2 are SGHRS and YFSETQ. Here the CDR3 DNA reads TGCGCCAGCAGCAAGTCGGGACTAGCGGGCACAGATACGCAGTATTTT. Translating it yields CASSKSGLAGTDTQYF.

V usage is TRBV6-6 and J usage is TRBJ1-3; D ambiguous. V gave up 5 bases and J gave up 0 bases, with 23 bases separating them. Germline loops: CDR1 MNHNY, CDR2 SVGAGI (reference sequence). The CDR3 spans 19 residues. The CDR3 protein is CASSLKPAGRGFSGNTIYF. In DNA form, the CDR3 reads TGTGCCAGCAGTCTAAAACCAGCCGGACGGGGATTCTCTGGAAACACCATATATTTT.

This chain joins TRBV30 and TRBJ2-1; 8 bases line up with TRBD2. Germline V gene data show CDR1 as GTSNPN and CDR2 as SVGIG (reference sequence). CDR3 length: 11 amino acids. V shed 4 bases and J 10 bases; nucleotides not matched to a gene: 3. The CDR3 DNA is TGTGCCTGGAAAAGCGGGGGAGAGCAGTTCTTC. Its protein is CAWKSGGEQFF. The entire variable domain, with the rest obtained from reference TRBV30 and TRBJ2-1, is as follows: SQTIHQWPATLVQPVGSPLSLECTVEGTSNPNLYWYRQAAGRGLQLLFYSVGIGQISSEVPQNLSASRPQDRQFILSSKKLLLSDSGFYLCAWKSGGEQFFGPGTRLTVL.

The V call is TRBV7-8, the J call TRBJ1-3, with D possibly TRBD1 on 5 matching bases. The germline gives CDR1 SGHVS, CDR2 FQNEAQ. Between the trimmed V and J ends, which lost 5 bases and 0 bases, there was a span of 14 bases. CDR3 length: 16 amino acids. The CDR3 here is CASSTRTGRSGNTIYF. The CDR3 DNA is TGTGCCAGCAGCACTCGAACAGGCCGCTCTGGAAACACCATATATTTT. The full variable domain, rest sourced from reference TRBV7-8 and TRBJ1-3, is GAGVSQSPRYKVAKRGQDVALRCDPISGHVSLFWYQQALGQGPEFLTYFQNEAQLDKSGLPSDRFFAERPEGSVSTLKIQRTQQEDSAVYLCASSTRTGRSGNTIYFGEGSWLTVV.

The J gene is TRBJ2-7, the V gene TRBV6-5; TRBD1 is a possible D gene (6 bases). The CDR3 runs 12 residues. V was cut by 6 bases and J by 4 bases, with 10 bases left in between. Germline CDR1 MNHEY, CDR2 SVGAGI. CDR3 sequence reads: CASSLQGYEQYF. Here the CDR3 DNA reads TGTGCCAGCAGCCTGCAGGGGTACGAGCAGTACTTC.

This rearrangement joins TRBV11-2 to TRBJ1-6; 9 positions match TRBD1. The CDR3 length is 14 residues. J gave up 9 bases and V 5 bases, and 5 bases lay outside the gene matches. Germline CDR1 SGHAT, CDR2 FQNNGV. Here the CDR3 reads CASSTRDRASPLHF. CDR3 nucleotide sequence: TGTGCCAGCAGCACTCGGGACAGGGCTTCACCCCTCCACTTT.

This clone has only a few counts. The chain links TRBV7-3 to TRBJ2-1; tentatively, D is TRBD2 (5 bases). The CDR3 covers 15 residues. CDR1 SGHTA and CDR2 FQGTGA come from the germline V gene. Trimming took off 2 bases at V and 7 bases at J, with 15 bases between the two ends. The CDR3 sequence: CASSLATGDGNEQFF. CDR3 sequence (DNA): TGTGCCAGCAGCTTAGCAACCGGGGATGGTAATGAGCAGTTCTTC.

The rearrangement joins TRBV9 to TRBJ2-2; D perhaps matches TRBD2 (6 bases). CDR1 and CDR2 from the germline V gene are SGDLS and YYNGEE. V was cut by 5 bases and J by 0 bases, with 14 bases left in between. The CDR3 has 16 amino acids. In DNA, the CDR3 is TGTGCCAGCAGGGATCCCGGGACTCCGAACACCGGGGAGCTGTTTTTT. Translating gives CASRDPGTPNTGELFF.

The chain uses TRBV5-1 and TRBJ1-2, with 8 bases lining up with TRBD1. The junction had 4 bases not matched to a gene; V was cut back by 3 bases and J by 3 bases. This CDR3 region has 14 residues. Germline V gene lookup returns CDR1 SGHRS and CDR2 YFSETQ. In nucleotides, the CDR3 is TGCGCCAGCAGCTCTCCAGGGGGCGACTATGGCTACACCTTC. Translated, it gives CASSSPGGDYGYTF.

This clone was detected only once. This rearrangement joins TRBV5-5 to TRBJ2-3, with 10 bases fitting TRBD2. The CDR3 totals 16 residues. The V gene end was trimmed by 4 bases and the J gene end by 0 bases; junction bases not matched to a gene: 5. Germline V gene lookup returns CDR1 SGHKS and CDR2 YYEKEE (reference sequence). The CDR3: CASSQLAGVSTDTQYF. CDR3 bases: TGTGCCAGCAGCCAGCTAGCGGGAGTGAGCACAGATACGCAGTATTTT.

The chain carries TRBV7-3 and TRBJ2-7; 8 nucleotides line up with TRBD1. Germline assignment: CDR1 SGHTA and CDR2 FQGTGA. The V segment lost 4 bases and the J segment 3 bases; nucleotides outside the gene matches: 11. The CDR3 is 16 amino acids. CDR3 bases: TGTGCCAGCAGCTCTCTTCCCGGGACAGGATACTACGAGCAGTACTTC. Encoded protein: CASSSLPGTGYYEQYF.

This clone is medium-sized within its sample. The chain uses TRBV19 and TRBJ1-5, with TRBD1 matching 9 bases. J lost 7 bases, V lost 7 bases, and 14 bases had no gene match. Per the germline V gene, CDR1 is LNHDA and CDR2 is SQIVND (reference sequence). The CDR3 consists of 16 residues. This CDR3 reads CASTPRLDRGGQPQHF. In DNA form, the CDR3 reads TGTGCCAGTACTCCCCGCCTCGACAGGGGGGGCCAGCCCCAGCATTTT.

This clone was counted a single time. The chain is built from TRBV24-1 and TRBJ1-1; tentative D call: TRBD1 (5 bases). The CDR3 runs 21 residues. Trimming removed 0 bases at V and 1 base at J, with 26 bases between. Germline assignment: CDR1 KGHDR and CDR2 SFDVKD. CDR3 sequence: CATSDLQWAQGRFIRNTEAFF. DNA of the CDR3: TGTGCCACCAGTGATTTGCAATGGGCCCAGGGAAGGTTTATAAGGAACACTGAAGCTTTCTTT.

The chain carries TRBV3-1 (or the pseudogene TRBV3-2) and TRBJ2-6, with D unresolved. Germline CDR1 reads LGHDT; CDR2 reads YNNKEL (reference sequence). This CDR3 is 16 amino acids long. V was clipped by 1 base and J by 0 bases, with 7 bases between them. Written as DNA, the CDR3 is TGTGCCAGCAGCCAAGTTGGTAGCTCTGGGGCCAACGTCCTGACTTTC. Its protein is CASSQVGSSGANVLTF.

The chain recombines TRBV5-1 with TRBJ1-6; D remains ambiguous. Trimming shortened V by 4 bases and J by 7 bases, and 9 bases separated the two germline ends. Germline V gene data show CDR1 as SGHRS and CDR2 as YFSETQ. CDR3 length: 13 residues. The CDR3 DNA reads TGCGCCAGCAGCGGGGAGTGGAATTCACCCCTCCACTTT. Residues: CASSGEWNSPLHF.

The chain couples TRBV20-1 to TRBJ2-7, with D possibly being TRBD2 (6 bases). From germline, CDR1 is DFQATT and CDR2 SNEGSKA (reference sequence). The V end lost 3 bases, the J end lost 3 bases, and 9 bases lay between the germline ends. This CDR3 is built from 12 residues. The DNA of the CDR3 is TGCAGTGCTAGTTTGGGAGGCTACGAGCAGTACTTC. Protein: CSASLGGYEQYF.

J is TRBJ1-4 and V is TRBV7-9, with D possibly being TRBD1 (5 bases). The germline V gene encodes CDR1 SEHNR and CDR2 FQNEAQ (reference sequence). V was shortened by 3 bases and J by 5 bases, with 10 bases between the two germline ends. The CDR3 has 14 residues. This CDR3 reads CASSLGQKNEKLFF. CDR3 in DNA: TGTGCCAGCAGCTTGGGGCAGAAGAATGAAAAACTGTTTTTT.